Shown below are 30 T cell receptor beta chains from a single sample sequenced in a study of CD8 T cells in Susac syndrome. Reverse transcription of roughly 0.45 to 1 ug RNA used random hexamers. TCRdb used MiXCR to reprocess the immunoSEQ multiplex PCR reads, holding one entry per CDR3 protein. This sample has 160,000 or so distinct CDR3 sequences, with about 95% found just once. The sequenced material came from CD8+ T cells from PBMCs. Every receptor here comes from a human donor with multiple sclerosis.

The V gene is TRBV29-1, the J gene TRBJ2-1; D is perhaps TRBD1 (6 bases). Germline V gene sequence: CDR1 SQVTM, CDR2 ANQGSEA. This CDR3 region has 15 residues. The V end was cut by 2 bases, the J end by 6 bases, with 17 bases between. The DNA for the CDR3 is TGCAGCGTTGAACTTACAGGGCAGAAACGCAATGAGCAGTTCTTC. Amino acids: CSVELTGQKRNEQFF.

The chain combines TRBV27 with TRBJ2-1, with 9 bases matching TRBD2. CDR1 MNHEY and CDR2 SMNVEV come from the germline V gene (reference sequence). The ends lost 0 bases at V and 4 bases at J; junction bases unmatched: 1. There are 15 residues in the CDR3. The DNA of the CDR3 is TGTGCCAGCAGTTTATCTAGCGGGGGATACAATGAGCAGTTCTTC. Protein product: CASSLSSGGYNEQFF.

The J gene is TRBJ2-1, the V gene TRBV10-2; possibly TRBD1 for D (6 bases). From germline, CDR1 is WSHSY and CDR2 SAAADI. The CDR3 extends over 13 amino acids. V lost 6 bases to trimming and J lost 5 bases, with 11 bases between them. The CDR3 DNA reads as TGCGCCAGCAGACAGGGATGGGACAATGAGCAGTTCTTC. Its translation: CASRQGWDNEQFF.

The chain links TRBV20-1 to TRBJ2-7, with TRBD2 matching over 10 bases. V lost 5 bases, J lost 3 bases, and 10 bases stayed unmatched. In germline, CDR1 is DFQATT, CDR2 SNEGSKA (reference sequence). This CDR3 comprises 15 residues. CDR3 DNA: TGCAGTGCTCCCACAACCTCTAGCGGGAGCTACGAGCAGTACTTC. This gives the protein CSAPTTSSGSYEQYF.

In DNA form, the CDR3 reads TGTGCCAGCAGACCCAGCCCCCTACCGGGACACGATGAAGCTTTCTTT. Its translation: CASRPSPLPGHDEAFF. This sequence joins TRBV27 and TRBJ1-1; the D gene is possibly TRBD1 (6 bases). CDR1 MNHEY and CDR2 SMNVEV come from the germline V gene (reference sequence). Trimming pared 6 bases from V and 7 bases from J, leaving 24 bases between. CDR3 length equals 16 residues.

The chain employs TRBV2 and TRBJ2-1, with a tentative D call TRBD2 (5 bases). V was clipped by 8 bases and J by 0 bases, with 14 bases between them. Germline CDR1 and CDR2: SNHLY and FYNNEI. CDR3 size: 15 residues. CDR3 sequence (DNA): TGTGCCAGCCGTATGGGGAGCAGCTCCTACAATGAGCAGTTCTTC. Translation gives CASRMGSSSYNEQFF.

The chain carries TRBV12-3 or TRBV12-4 and TRBJ1-4; tentatively, D is TRBD1 (6 bases). The CDR3 covers 16 residues. Trimming took off 3 bases at V and 3 bases at J, with 14 bases between the two ends. The CDR3 nucleotides are TGTGCCAGCAGTTTCGAACCGCAGGGGCCTAATGAAAAACTGTTTTTT. Protein product: CASSFEPQGPNEKLFF.

This clonotype appeared once. V usage is TRBV2 and J usage is TRBJ1-1, with D perhaps matching TRBD1 (5 bases). Germline V CDR1 and CDR2: SNHLY, FYNNEI. V lost 6 bases and J 4 bases, leaving 18 bases between the germline ends. The CDR3 loop spans 15 amino acids. CDR3 in amino acids: CASRHTEAGSTEAFF. The CDR3 DNA is TGTGCCAGCAGGCACACAGAGGCAGGGAGCACTGAAGCTTTCTTT.

The chain links TRBV27 to TRBJ1-1; D ambiguous. The CDR3 spans 14 residues. Germline assignment: CDR1 MNHEY and CDR2 SMNVEV (reference sequence). The V end was cut by 2 bases, the J end by 4 bases, with 11 bases between. The CDR3 loop is CASSLLASVTEAFF. The CDR3 coding sequence is TGTGCCAGCAGTTTACTCGCTTCCGTCACTGAAGCTTTCTTT.

The chain uses TRBV20-1 and TRBJ2-1; no clear D. CDR1 and CDR2 (germline): DFQATT, SNEGSKA (reference sequence). The CDR3 has 12 residues. Deletions cut 6 bases from V and 5 bases from J, with 11 bases between. CDR3 DNA: TGCAGTGCGCCGGCTTTCCACAATGAGCAGTTCTTC. Translating it yields CSAPAFHNEQFF.

The gene calls are TRBV19 and TRBJ2-5, with a tentative D call TRBD2 (5 bases). This CDR3 region has 14 residues. Trimming removed 7 bases from V and 1 base from J, with 13 bases in between. Germline V CDR1 and CDR2: LNHDA, SQIVND (reference sequence). The CDR3 nucleotides read TGTGCCAGTAAAAATCGAGGGCTCCAAGAGACCCAGTACTTC. Amino acids: CASKNRGLQETQYF.

In nucleotides, the CDR3 is TGCAGTGCTACGGGACTAGCGGGGGGTAGTCGGGAGCAGTACTTC. It specifies CSATGLAGGSREQYF. V is TRBV20-1 and J is TRBJ2-7; 15 positions match TRBD2. Germline V gives CDR1 DFQATT, CDR2 SNEGSKA (reference sequence). Trimming removed 4 bases from V and 7 bases from J; junction bases left unmatched: 8. The CDR3 loop spans 15 amino acids.

The CDR3 sequence: CASTPSIHYEQYF. The DNA for the CDR3 is TGTGCCAGCACACCCTCTATCCACTACGAGCAGTACTTC. The gene calls are TRBV2 and TRBJ2-7, with D unclear. Germline CDR1 is SNHLY and CDR2 is FYNNEI. Between the trimmed V and J ends, which lost 7 bases and 3 bases, there was a span of 13 bases. The CDR3 has 13 residues.

The gene calls are TRBV30 and TRBJ2-3; D may be TRBD1 (5 bases). CDR1 and CDR2 from the germline V gene are GTSNPN and SVGIG (reference sequence). The CDR3 consists of 13 residues. The V end was cut by 1 base, the J end by 4 bases, with 9 bases between. The CDR3, as DNA: TGTGCCTGGAGTGAGGGGTTTGCAGATACGCAGTATTTT. Translated, it gives CAWSEGFADTQYF.

The CDR3, as DNA: TGCGCCAGCAGCTTGTACCCGGGCCTGAACACTGAAGCTTTCTTT. This gives the protein CASSLYPGLNTEAFF. The V and J genes are TRBV5-1 and TRBJ1-1; D not resolved. V lost 1 base, J lost 0 bases, and 10 bases lay in between. The CDR3 consists of 15 residues. The V gene's germline CDR1 is SGHRS and CDR2 YFSETQ.

V is TRBV19 and J is TRBJ1-5, with 8 bases that match TRBD1. V lost 3 bases, J lost 1 base, and 11 bases stayed unmatched. This CDR3 has 18 amino acids. The V gene's germline CDR1 is LNHDA and CDR2 SQIVND (reference sequence). CDR3 nucleotide sequence: TGTGCCAGTAGTATGCCTCCCCCCAGGGGGCAAAGCAATCAGCCCCAGCATTTT. It specifies CASSMPPPRGQSNQPQHF.

The chain links TRBV20-1 to TRBJ2-1; the D call may be TRBD1 or TRBD2 (5 bases each). Germline-derived CDR1 and CDR2 are DFQATT and SNEGSKA (reference sequence). CDR3 length: 17 amino acids. Between the trimmed V and J ends, which lost 6 bases and 8 bases, there was a span of 29 bases. DNA for the CDR3: TGCAGTGCCACGCTACCCCCAGCGGTCCTATTAGGGGATGAGCAGTTCTTC. It yields the protein CSATLPPAVLLGDEQFF.

The chain recombines TRBV19 with TRBJ2-1; D remains ambiguous. CDR3 size: 16 residues. Per the germline V gene, CDR1 is LNHDA and CDR2 is SQIVND (reference sequence). The V end lost 3 bases, the J end lost 5 bases, and 17 bases lay between the germline ends. In DNA, the CDR3 is TGTGCCAGTAGTATGGATCCTGTTCCCCCTGACAATGAGCAGTTCTTC. Protein product: CASSMDPVPPDNEQFF. Based on the CDR3 plus reference TRBV19 and TRBJ2-1, the full variable domain is DGGITQSPKYLFRKEGQNVTLSCEQNLNHDAMYWYRQDPGQGLRLIYYSQIVNDFQKGDIAEGYSVSREKKESFPLTVTSAQKNPTAFYLCASSMDPVPPDNEQFFGPGTRLTVL.

This chain uses TRBV20-1 with TRBJ2-7; D may be TRBD1 (6 bases). Germline CDR1 is DFQATT and CDR2 is SNEGSKA (reference sequence). The CDR3 covers 15 residues. V dropped 4 bases and J dropped 1 base, with 17 bases sitting between them. CDR3 loop: CSATWSGQPSYEQYF. The DNA of the CDR3 is TGCAGTGCTACGTGGAGTGGACAGCCTTCCTACGAGCAGTACTTC.

J is TRBJ1-2 and V is TRBV29-1, with a tentative D call TRBD1 (5 bases). The germline gives CDR1 SQVTM, CDR2 ANQGSEA. Trimming left V 2 bases short and J 2 bases short, with 9 bases between. This CDR3 has 13 residues. CDR3 sequence: CSVEQGGNYGYTF. In DNA form, the CDR3 reads TGCAGCGTTGAACAGGGCGGGAACTATGGCTACACCTTC.

V is TRBV4-2 and J is TRBJ1-1; D unresolved. The CDR3 has 16 residues. Germline assignment: CDR1 LGHNA and CDR2 YNFKEQ. V was trimmed by 3 bases and J by 0 bases, leaving 14 bases between them. The CDR3 DNA follows: TGTGCCAGCAGCCATGAGCCTGAGGATATGAACACTGAAGCTTTCTTT. It codes for CASSHEPEDMNTEAFF.

This sequence joins TRBV20-1 and TRBJ2-7; 10 bases fit TRBD1. Germline CDR1 and CDR2: DFQATT and SNEGSKA (reference sequence). There are 13 residues in the CDR3. J was trimmed by 3 bases and V by 6 bases; bases with no gene match: 5. The CDR3 DNA reads TGCAGTGCCCCGACAGGGGGCTTCTACGAGCAGTACTTC. This gives the protein CSAPTGGFYEQYF.

The chain recombines TRBV14 with TRBJ2-3; D unclear. V was cut by 3 bases and J by 2 bases, with 12 bases left in between. Germline V gene lookup returns CDR1 SGHDN and CDR2 FVKESK. This CDR3 spans 15 amino acids. The CDR3 sequence is CASSQGWGYTDTQYF. CDR3 in DNA: TGTGCCAGCAGCCAGGGGTGGGGATACACAGATACGCAGTATTTT. Drawing the rest from reference TRBV14 and TRBJ2-3, the complete variable domain is EAGVTQFPSHSVIEKGQTVTLRCDPISGHDNLYWYRRVMGKEIKFLLHFVKESKQDESGMPNNRFLAERTGGTYSTLKVQPAELEDSGVYFCASSQGWGYTDTQYFGPGTRLTVL.

The chain recombines TRBV29-1 with TRBJ2-7, with 7 bases aligning to TRBD1. The germline V gene encodes CDR1 SQVTM and CDR2 ANQGSEA. The CDR3 extends over 13 amino acids. The V gene end was trimmed by 6 bases and the J gene end by 2 bases; junction bases not matched to a gene: 7. This CDR3 is CSVADRAPYEQYF. In DNA form, the CDR3 reads TGCAGCGTGGCCGACAGGGCCCCCTACGAGCAGTACTTC.

The chain joins TRBV24-1 to TRBJ2-4; no clear D. The CDR3 totals 12 residues. The V end lost 0 bases, the J end lost 9 bases, and 5 bases lay between the germline ends. CDR1 KGHDR and CDR2 SFDVKD come from the germline V gene. The CDR3 protein is CATSDLAGIQYF. CDR3 coding DNA: TGTGCCACCAGTGATTTGGCTGGCATTCAGTACTTC.

This clonotype appeared a few times. The chain is built from TRBV5-1 and TRBJ2-6, with TRBD1 matching 7 bases. CDR3 length equals 21 residues. Germline CDR1 SGHRS, CDR2 YFSETQ. Trimming at V came to 4 bases and at J to 0 bases, leaving 19 bases not matched to a gene. CDR3 nucleotides: TGCGCCAGCAGCCGAACAGACACAGGGGAGTCCCGATCCTCTGGGGCCAACGTCCTGACTTTC. This translates into CASSRTDTGESRSSGANVLTF.

The chain links TRBV29-1 to TRBJ2-7; 7 bases match TRBD1. V was pared by 7 bases and J by 2 bases, with 8 bases of the junction left unmatched. The germline V gene has CDR1 SQVTM and CDR2 ANQGSEA. CDR3 length: 13 residues. As DNA, the CDR3 is TGCAGCGCCGAAACCGGACAGGCCTACGAGCAGTACTTC. As protein: CSAETGQAYEQYF.

The chain uses TRBV3-1 and TRBJ1-1; 11 bases agree with TRBD1. The V gene end was trimmed by 5 bases and the J gene end by 4 bases; junction bases not matched to a gene: 12. The CDR3 length is 17 residues. Looked up from germline, CDR1 is LGHDT and CDR2 is YNNKEL (reference sequence). In DNA, the CDR3 is TGTGCCAGCAGCTTAAAGTGGACAGGGGGCTTTAGCACTGAAGCTTTCTTT. This gives the protein CASSLKWTGGFSTEAFF.

This clonotype was observed once. The chain employs TRBV20-1 and TRBJ1-2, with TRBD1 matching 9 bases. Per the germline V gene, CDR1 is DFQATT and CDR2 is SNEGSKA (reference sequence). The CDR3 runs to 14 residues. Germline trimming cut 4 bases from V and 7 bases from J; bases unmatched to any gene: 10. CDR3 nucleotides: TGCAGTGCTACGAGTCGGGACAGGGTATCTGGCTACACCTTC. Its protein is CSATSRDRVSGYTF.

The chain has TRBV5-1 and TRBJ2-7; D not resolved. The germline V gene has CDR1 SGHRS and CDR2 YFSETQ. Trimming took off 0 bases at V and 4 bases at J, with 14 bases between the two ends. CDR3 length equals 15 residues. In DNA, the CDR3 is TGCGCCAGCAGCTTGGAACGGTCGGCCCAGTACGAGCAGTACTTC. Translation: CASSLERSAQYEQYF.